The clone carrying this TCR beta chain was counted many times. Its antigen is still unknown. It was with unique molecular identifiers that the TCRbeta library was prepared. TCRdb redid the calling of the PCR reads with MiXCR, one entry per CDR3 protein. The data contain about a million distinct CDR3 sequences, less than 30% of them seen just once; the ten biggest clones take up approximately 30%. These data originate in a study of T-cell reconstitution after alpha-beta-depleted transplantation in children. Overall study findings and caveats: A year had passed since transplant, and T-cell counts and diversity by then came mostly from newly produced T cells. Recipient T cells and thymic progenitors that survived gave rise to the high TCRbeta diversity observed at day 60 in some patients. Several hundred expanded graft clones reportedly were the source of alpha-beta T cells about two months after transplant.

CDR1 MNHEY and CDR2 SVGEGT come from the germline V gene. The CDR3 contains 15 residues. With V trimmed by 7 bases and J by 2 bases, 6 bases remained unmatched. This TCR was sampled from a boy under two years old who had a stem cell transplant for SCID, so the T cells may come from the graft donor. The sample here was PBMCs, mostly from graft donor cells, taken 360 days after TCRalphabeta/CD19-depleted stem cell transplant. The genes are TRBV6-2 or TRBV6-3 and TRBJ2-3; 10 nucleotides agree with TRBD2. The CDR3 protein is CASTPSGGATDTQYF. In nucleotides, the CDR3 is TGTGCCAGCACCCCAAGCGGGGGGGCCACAGATACGCAGTATTTT.